These 13 T cell receptor beta chains share one sample of origin, sequenced in a study of CD8 T cells in ankylosing spondylitis. MiXCR, applied by TCRdb to the 5' RACE reads, yields one record per CDR3 protein. The table records 150,000 to 200,000 distinct CDR3 sequences, approximately 18% of them present only once. The source material was blood, either unsorted or a sorted T cell fraction (not recorded which). These receptors were obtained from a male donor aged 10-30 years with ankylosing spondylitis or in good health (not recorded which).

This clonotype was observed many times. This chain connects TRBV10-3 to TRBJ2-1; 10 bases fit TRBD2. Per germline, CDR1 ENHRY and CDR2 SYGVKD. V lost 3 bases, J lost 9 bases, and 5 bases stayed unmatched. The CDR3 is 14 amino acids. The CDR3 DNA is TGTGCCATCAGTGAAGGGCTAGCGGGGGCTGAGCAGTTCTTC. It translates to CAISEGLAGAEQFF.

This clonotype came up many times. V usage is TRBV29-1 and J usage is TRBJ2-5; tentatively, D is TRBD1 or TRBD2 (5 bases each). CDR3 length: 12 residues. Trimming took 7 bases from V and 1 from J, leaving 10 bases between them. CDR1 SQVTM and CDR2 ANQGSEA come from the germline V gene. CDR3 DNA: TGCAGCGCAGGGACGGCCCAAGAGACCCAGTACTTC. This translates into CSAGTAQETQYF.

This clonotype was picked up many times. This chain joins TRBV7-2 and TRBJ2-2, with D uncertain. Germline V gives CDR1 SGHTA, CDR2 FQGNSA. V was trimmed by 5 bases and J by 8 bases, leaving 12 bases between them. The CDR3 spans 13 residues. CDR3 in DNA: TGTGCCAGCAGCCCCAGGCCTGCTGGGGAGCTGTTTTTT. It translates to CASSPRPAGELFF.

This clonotype was found many times. The rearrangement uses TRBV20-1 and TRBJ1-5, with TRBD1 matching 8 bases. The V gene's germline CDR1 is DFQATT and CDR2 SNEGSKA (reference sequence). The CDR3 extends over 17 amino acids. V shed 5 bases and J 0 bases; nucleotides not matched to a gene: 12. In DNA form, the CDR3 reads TGCAGTGCTCAGAATACAGACAGGGGTTATAGCAATCAGCCCCAGCATTTT. Its protein is CSAQNTDRGYSNQPQHF.

The chain uses TRBV4-3 and TRBJ2-7, with D maybe TRBD1 (6 bases). Germline lookup yields CDR1 LGHNA and CDR2 YSLEER. V lost 0 bases and J 7 bases, leaving 10 bases between the germline ends. There are 13 residues in the CDR3. The CDR3 sequence: CASSQDSGVEQYF. The CDR3 region has the DNA TGCGCCAGCAGCCAAGATTCAGGGGTTGAGCAGTACTTC.

Ten or more counts support this clonotype. V usage is TRBV7-9 and J usage is TRBJ2-7, with D unclear. Trimming pared 5 bases from V and 0 bases from J, leaving 8 bases between. Germline V gives CDR1 SEHNR, CDR2 FQNEAQ (reference sequence). CDR3 size: 13 residues. Written as DNA, the CDR3 is TGTGCCAGCAGCCCCGAGGTCTCCTACGAGCAGTACTTC. It translates to CASSPEVSYEQYF.

V gene TRBV29-1 combines with J gene TRBJ2-3, with D perhaps TRBD2 (5 bases). This CDR3 has 14 amino acids. Trimming shortened V by 6 bases and J by 4 bases, and 17 bases separated the two germline ends. Per germline, CDR1 SQVTM and CDR2 ANQGSEA. CDR3 region: CSVPRWELPDTQYF. For the CDR3, the DNA is TGCAGCGTGCCCAGGTGGGAGTTACCAGATACGCAGTATTTT.

This clonotype was detected many times. The chain is built from TRBV6-6 and TRBJ2-4, with 9 bases lining up with TRBD1. Germline V gene sequence: CDR1 MNHNY, CDR2 SVGAGI (reference sequence). The V gene end was trimmed by 0 bases and the J gene end by 6 bases; junction bases not matched to a gene: 9. This CDR3 has 17 residues. The CDR3 nucleotides are TGTGCCAGCAGTTACTCCTCTACTACAGGGGGCACAAACATTCAGTACTTC. Translating it yields CASSYSSTTGGTNIQYF.

This clonotype was detected ten times or more. This chain uses TRBV20-1 with TRBJ2-7, with D possibly matching TRBD1 (5 bases). Germline loops: CDR1 DFQATT, CDR2 SNEGSKA (reference sequence). Trimming took off 7 bases at V and 4 bases at J, with 20 bases between the two ends. The CDR3 totals 14 residues. CDR3 protein: CSVGTVRGGYEQYF. The CDR3 region has the DNA TGCAGTGTAGGCACCGTTAGGGGTGGATACGAGCAGTACTTC.

This clonotype was counted many times. The rearrangement joins TRBV6-6 to TRBJ2-5, with 7 bases matching TRBD1. Germline V gives CDR1 MNHNY, CDR2 SVGAGI (reference sequence). This CDR3 is 14 amino acids long. The ends lost 2 bases at V and 7 bases at J; junction bases unmatched: 7. This CDR3 is CASSYAEGTATQYF. CDR3 in DNA: TGTGCCAGCAGTTACGCTGAGGGGACAGCGACCCAGTACTTC.

In this sample, this clonotype turned up many times. The chain uses TRBV9 and TRBJ2-3; D gene ambiguous. Germline values: CDR1 SGDLS, CDR2 YYNGEE. V was pared by 0 bases and J by 6 bases, with 14 bases between. This CDR3 region has 15 residues. The CDR3, as DNA: TGTGCCAGCAGCGTAGCTTCAGGTTTCGGGGATACGCAGTATTTT. Protein sequence: CASSVASGFGDTQYF. Drawing the rest from reference TRBV9 and TRBJ2-3, the complete variable domain is DSGVTQTPKHLITATGQRVTLRCSPRSGDLSVYWYQQSLDQGLQFLIQYYNGEERAKGNILERFSAQQFPDLHSELNLSSLELGDSALYFCASSVASGFGDTQYFGPGTRLTVL.

This clonotype was picked up many times. The CDR3 DNA reads TGTGCCAGCAGTGATGGAGTTCTTGGCAATCAGCCCCAGCATTTT. It is translated as CASSDGVLGNQPQHF. The genes are TRBV6-1 and TRBJ1-5; unclear D gene. The CDR3 is 15 residues long. Trimming left V 3 bases short and J 2 bases short, with 11 bases between. CDR1 and CDR2 (germline): MNHNS, SASEGT.

This clonotype was detected ten times or more. This chain connects TRBV28 to TRBJ2-3, with 9 bases aligning to TRBD1. Germline CDR1 and CDR2: MDHEN and SYDVKM. This CDR3 has 16 residues. With V trimmed by 6 bases and J by 0 bases, 7 bases remained unmatched. The CDR3 region has the DNA TGTGCCAGCAGCCGATGGGACAGGGAGAGCACAGATACGCAGTATTTT. Translation: CASSRWDRESTDTQYF.